This T cell receptor beta chain was retrieved from a study of cytomegalovirus exposure and HLA in healthy donors. Study-level background: Earlier work reported 95 million to 130 million unique TCR beta sequences from about 190 million T cells. As released early, the data held about 85 million unique TCRs from HLA-typed donors.

Study-level results: When a later analysis was performed, an Asian-associated ancestry cluster reportedly had fewer N-insertions than the roughly 690-donor mean. Of the V segments, some could not be distinguished, including TRBV6-2 and TRBV6-3, and were excluded.

CDR3 length equals 15 residues. The V gene end was trimmed by 0 bases and the J gene end by 5 bases; junction bases not matched to a gene: 6. Germline V gene data show CDR1 as SGDLS and CDR2 as YYNGEE. The PCR ran on 60 Vbeta and 13 Jbeta primers. TCRdb's copy holds only in-frame clones and misses some; the assay was immunoSEQ multiplex PCR. Here the sample spans approximately 150,000 clones, 60% to 80% being singletons. This clone has more than one count but fewer than ten. What it recognizes is unknown. Sequencing used PBMCs. This chain connects TRBV9 to TRBJ2-5; 8 bases align to TRBD2. This TCR came from a man aged 18 to 30 in good health and CMV-seropositive. CDR3 region: CASSVGAGVGETQYF. In DNA, the CDR3 is TGTGCCAGCAGCGTAGGAGCGGGGGTAGGGGAGACCCAGTACTTC.